This T cell receptor (beta chain) derives from a study of T cells in narcolepsy. Study-wide context: Patients with NT1 or NT2 and healthy control donors were enrolled.

About this clone itself: Its antigen is undetermined.

Profiling relied on immunoSEQ multiplex PCR, and the TCRdb table lists in-frame clones only, not all of them. Counted here are some 32,000 clones, over 75% occurring once; the ten biggest clones make up about 1.2%. V lost 5 bases to trimming and J lost 5 bases, with 12 bases between them. The CDR3 contains 13 residues. CDR1 and CDR2 from the germline V gene are SGHTA and FQGNSA. Study results and limitations: Autoreactive clonotypes reportedly recurred in blood of same and different patients, not controls. Same-patient CSF and blood CD4+ T cell clonotypes included HCRT-specific and TRIB2-specific autoreactive ones.

The gene calls are TRBV7-2 and TRBJ1-2; D possibly corresponds to TRBD1 (6 bases). Input material: CD45RA- memory CD4+ T cells from PBMCs. The receptor was derived from a human donor with narcolepsy. CDR3 protein: CASSPAGAYGYTF. DNA for the CDR3: TGTGCCAGCAGCCCCGCAGGGGCTTATGGCTACACCTTC.